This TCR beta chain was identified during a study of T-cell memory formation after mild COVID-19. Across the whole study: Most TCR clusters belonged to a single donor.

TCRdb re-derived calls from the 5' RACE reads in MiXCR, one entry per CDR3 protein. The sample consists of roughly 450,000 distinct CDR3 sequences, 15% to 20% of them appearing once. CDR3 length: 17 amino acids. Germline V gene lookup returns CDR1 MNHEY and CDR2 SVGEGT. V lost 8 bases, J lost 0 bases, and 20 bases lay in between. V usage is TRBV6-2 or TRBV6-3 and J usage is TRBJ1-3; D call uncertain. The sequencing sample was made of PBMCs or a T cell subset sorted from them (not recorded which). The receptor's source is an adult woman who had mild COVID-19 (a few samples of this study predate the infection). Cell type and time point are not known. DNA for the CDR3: TGTGCCAGCGTCCGGGATCAGTTCCCCTCCTCTGGAAACACCATATATTTT. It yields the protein CASVRDQFPSSGNTIYF.